The 23 T cell receptor beta chains below come from one sample, sequenced in a study of T cell responses to AZD1222 COVID-19 vaccine. The table came from immunoSEQ multiplex PCR; TCRdb's copy has only in-frame clones and leaves some out. The profile covers under 150,000 clones, with about nine tenths appearing a single time and over 15% taken by the ten largest. The sample consisted of peripheral blood, taken on day 0 of MenACWY control vaccination. Receptor source: an adult in good health.

The V call is TRBV30, the J call TRBJ1-1, with D possibly being TRBD1 (6 bases). Germline V gives CDR1 GTSNPN, CDR2 SVGIG (reference sequence). V was clipped by 0 bases and J by 0 bases, with 8 bases between them. The CDR3 length is 14 residues. CDR3 sequence reads: CAWSVRGLNTEAFF. DNA for the CDR3: TGTGCCTGGAGTGTACGGGGGCTGAACACTGAAGCTTTCTTT. The full variable domain, in which reference TRBV30 and TRBJ1-1 provide the parts outside the CDR3, is SQTIHQWPATLVQPVGSPLSLECTVEGTSNPNLYWYRQAAGRGLQLLFYSVGIGQISSEVPQNLSASRPQDRQFILSSKKLLLSDSGFYLCAWSVRGLNTEAFFGQGTRLTVV.

This chain links TRBV4-1 with TRBJ2-5; D possibly corresponds to TRBD1 (5 bases). This CDR3 contains 14 residues. Trimming pared 6 bases from V and 4 bases from J, leaving 15 bases between. The germline gives CDR1 MGHRA, CDR2 YSYEKL. Written as DNA, the CDR3 is TGCGCCAGCAGAAATCCGGGCAGGGTAGAGACCCAGTACTTC. Translation: CASRNPGRVETQYF.

This clone occurred once. The rearrangement joins TRBV5-3 to TRBJ1-3, with D hard to call. TRBV5-3 is marked as an open reading frame, function uncertain. Trimming removed 0 bases at V and 0 bases at J, with 7 bases between. The CDR3 extends over 15 amino acids. The CDR3 loop is CARSLGPSSGNTIYF. In DNA, the CDR3 is TGTGCCAGAAGCTTGGGCCCTAGCTCTGGAAACACCATATATTTT.

The CDR3 DNA follows: TGTGCCAGCGGGCGATTAGCGGAGGCCGGGGAGCTGTTTTTT. Amino acids: CASGRLAEAGELFF. The chain combines TRBV6-5 with TRBJ2-2; TRBD2 might be the D (6 bases). Trimming took 8 bases from V and 6 from J, leaving 16 bases between them. CDR3 length: 14 amino acids. From germline, CDR1 is MNHEY and CDR2 SVGAGI.

This clone showed up just a few times. The genes are TRBV5-1 and TRBJ1-2; TRBD1 agrees at 7 bases. The ends lost 2 bases at V and 7 bases at J; junction bases unmatched: 8. Germline loops: CDR1 SGHRS, CDR2 YFSETQ. The CDR3 consists of 14 residues. The CDR3 DNA is TGCGCCAGCAGCTTTTCAGGACAGGACTTTGGCTACACCTTC. Translation gives CASSFSGQDFGYTF. The full variable domain, rest sourced from reference TRBV5-1 and TRBJ1-2, is KAGVTQTPRYLIKTRGQQVTLSCSPISGHRSVSWYQQTPGQGLQFLFEYFSETQRNKGNFPGRFSGRQFSNSRSEMNVSTLELGDSALYLCASSFSGQDFGYTFGSGTRLTVV.

This chain uses TRBV5-1 with TRBJ2-1, with 14 nucleotides matching TRBD2. The junction had 11 bases not matched to a gene; V was cut back by 4 bases and J by 8 bases. The CDR3 spans 17 residues. Germline V gives CDR1 SGHRS, CDR2 YFSETQ. CDR3 DNA: TGCGCCAGCAGCCACGTGACTAGCGGGAGGGTTAAGGATGAGCAGTTCTTC. Protein sequence: CASSHVTSGRVKDEQFF. Full variable domain (missing parts from reference TRBV5-1 and TRBJ2-1): KAGVTQTPRYLIKTRGQQVTLSCSPISGHRSVSWYQQTPGQGLQFLFEYFSETQRNKGNFPGRFSGRQFSNSRSEMNVSTLELGDSALYLCASSHVTSGRVKDEQFFGPGTRLTVL.

The rearrangement joins TRBV18 to TRBJ2-5; no clear D gene. The germline CDR1 and CDR2 sequences are KGHSH and LQKENI. Deletions cut 2 bases from V and 1 base from J, with 8 bases between. The CDR3 is 14 residues long. CDR3 nucleotides: TGTGCCAGCTCACCATATCCGGGCCAAGAGACCCAGTACTTC. It translates to CASSPYPGQETQYF. Complete variable domain (other parts from reference TRBV18 and TRBJ2-5): NAGVMQNPRHLVRRRGQEARLRCSPMKGHSHVYWYRQLPEEGLKFMVYLQKENIIDESGMPKERFSAEFPKEGPSILRIQQVVRGDSAAYFCASSPYPGQETQYFGPGTRLLVL.

The CDR3 coding sequence is TGTGCCAGCAGTTCGTCCGGGACAGGGGAATACGAGCAGTACTTC. Its translation: CASSSSGTGEYEQYF. The chain combines TRBV6-6 with TRBJ2-7; TRBD1 agrees at 10 bases. The trim removed 4 bases at V and 4 bases at J, leaving 7 bases unmatched. CDR3 length: 15 residues. Germline CDR1 reads MNHNY; CDR2 reads SVGAGI (reference sequence).

The rearrangement joins TRBV27 to TRBJ1-4; no clear D gene. This CDR3 comprises 13 residues. Germline V gene data show CDR1 as MNHEY and CDR2 as SMNVEV (reference sequence). V was clipped by 2 bases and J by 8 bases, with 9 bases between them. The DNA for the CDR3 is TGTGCCAGCAGTTTACAGGTCCGGGAAAAACTGTTTTTT. Protein: CASSLQVREKLFF.

J is TRBJ1-1 and V is TRBV19; TRBD1 matches at 7 bases. The germline V gene has CDR1 LNHDA and CDR2 SQIVND (reference sequence). Germline trimming cut 5 bases from V and 12 bases from J; bases unmatched to any gene: 9. The CDR3 spans 12 residues. The CDR3: CASSARQGGTFF. The CDR3, as DNA: TGTGCCAGTAGTGCCCGACAGGGAGGAACTTTCTTT.

This chain links TRBV9 with TRBJ2-2; D uncertain. Germline CDR1 and CDR2: SGDLS and YYNGEE. Trimming removed 2 bases from V and 5 bases from J, with 16 bases in between. This CDR3 region has 16 residues. The CDR3 spells CASSVFPGASTGELFF. In DNA, the CDR3 is TGTGCCAGCAGCGTTTTCCCGGGCGCGAGTACCGGGGAGCTGTTTTTT.

The chain employs TRBV14 and TRBJ1-6, with D unresolved. Between the trimmed V and J ends, which lost 5 bases and 4 bases, there was a span of 15 bases. Germline CDR1 is SGHDN and CDR2 is FVKESK. The CDR3 length is 16 residues. The CDR3 region is CASSKTDFNYNSPLHF. The CDR3 nucleotides read TGTGCCAGCAGCAAGACGGATTTTAATTATAATTCACCCCTCCACTTT. The full variable domain, in which reference TRBV14 and TRBJ1-6 provide the parts outside the CDR3, is EAGVTQFPSHSVIEKGQTVTLRCDPISGHDNLYWYRRVMGKEIKFLLHFVKESKQDESGMPNNRFLAERTGGTYSTLKVQPAELEDSGVYFCASSKTDFNYNSPLHFGNGTRLTVT.

This clone was found once. The J gene is TRBJ2-5, the V gene TRBV2; D is perhaps TRBD1 or TRBD2 (5 bases each). The germline gives CDR1 SNHLY, CDR2 FYNNEI. V was clipped by 0 bases and J by 5 bases, with 19 bases between them. This CDR3 spans 17 amino acids. The CDR3 DNA reads TGTGCCAGCAGTGAAGCAGTCTTTTGGGGGATGGGCGAGACCCAGTACTTC. Translation gives CASSEAVFWGMGETQYF.

This rearrangement joins TRBV18 to TRBJ2-5; 7 bases map to TRBD1. Trimming cost V 1 base and J 1 base; bases outside gene matches: 6. The CDR3 is made up of 16 amino acids. The germline V gene has CDR1 KGHSH and CDR2 LQKENI. The CDR3 bases are TGTGCCAGCTCACCACAATTGACAGGGTTCCAAGAGACCCAGTACTTC. It encodes CASSPQLTGFQETQYF.

The chain is built from TRBV5-1 and TRBJ1-6; 9 bases align to TRBD1. This CDR3 comprises 15 residues. CDR1 and CDR2 from the germline V gene are SGHRS and YFSETQ. The V and J ends lost 4 bases and 8 bases, in that order; junction bases with no gene match: 7. DNA of the CDR3: TGCGCCAGCAGCATAGGACAGGGGTTCGATTCACCCCTCCACTTT. It specifies CASSIGQGFDSPLHF.

The chain has TRBV4-1 and TRBJ1-5; D might be TRBD1 (6 bases). CDR1 and CDR2 from the germline V gene are MGHRA and YSYEKL. There are 14 residues in the CDR3. Trimming pared 4 bases from V and 3 bases from J, leaving 10 bases between. As DNA, the CDR3 is TGCGCCAGCAGCCGAGGACAGCTCAATCAGCCCCAGCATTTT. It specifies CASSRGQLNQPQHF.

Here the CDR3 DNA reads TGTGCCAGCAGCGTTGGACAGGGGGCGGGCGAGCAGTACTTC. Protein: CASSVGQGAGEQYF. The V and J genes are TRBV9 and TRBJ2-7; 11 bases fit TRBD1. The CDR3 is made up of 14 amino acids. Germline V gives CDR1 SGDLS, CDR2 YYNGEE. Trimming removed 2 bases from V and 6 bases from J; junction bases left unmatched: 4.

The rearrangement uses TRBV23-1 and TRBJ2-2, with D unclear. TRBV23-1 is designated an ORF whose function remains uncertain. Trimming took off 0 bases at V and 3 bases at J, with 8 bases between the two ends. The length of the CDR3 is 15 residues. The CDR3 sequence: CASSQSYTYTGELFF. CDR3 in DNA: TGCGCCAGCAGTCAATCGTACACTTACACCGGGGAGCTGTTTTTT.

This chain joins TRBV10-3 and TRBJ1-2; 7 nucleotides match TRBD1. The V gene end was trimmed by 0 bases and the J gene end by 0 bases; junction bases not matched to a gene: 4. This CDR3 contains 16 residues. Germline V lookup: CDR1 ENHRY, CDR2 SYGVKD. This CDR3 is CAISESPGQANYGYTF. CDR3 DNA: TGTGCCATCAGTGAGTCGCCCGGACAGGCTAACTATGGCTACACCTTC.

V gene TRBV19 combines with J gene TRBJ2-7; 8 bases match TRBD2. From germline, CDR1 is LNHDA and CDR2 SQIVND (reference sequence). The CDR3 is 11 residues long. With 10 bases clipped from V and 7 bases from J, the junction kept 6 bases outside the gene matches. This chain's CDR3 is CATRGGFEQYF. The CDR3 DNA reads TGTGCCACTCGGGGGGGTTTTGAGCAGTACTTC.

This clone was counted only a few times. J is TRBJ2-1 and V is TRBV19; 9 nucleotides agree with TRBD1. Germline CDR1 LNHDA, CDR2 SQIVND (reference sequence). The V and J ends lost 7 bases and 6 bases, in that order; junction bases with no gene match: 4. The CDR3 is made up of 13 amino acids. The CDR3 DNA sequence: TGTGCCAGTACTGCGGACAGGGGCAATGAGCAGTTCTTC. Its translation: CASTADRGNEQFF. Combining the CDR3 with reference TRBV19 and TRBJ2-1 gives the whole variable domain DGGITQSPKYLFRKEGQNVTLSCEQNLNHDAMYWYRQDPGQGLRLIYYSQIVNDFQKGDIAEGYSVSREKKESFPLTVTSAQKNPTAFYLCASTADRGNEQFFGPGTRLTVL.

The chain recombines TRBV5-1 with TRBJ2-3; D is perhaps TRBD2 (5 bases). The germline gives CDR1 SGHRS, CDR2 YFSETQ. V was trimmed by 0 bases and J by 5 bases, leaving 13 bases between them. The CDR3 is 15 amino acids. CDR3 nucleotide sequence: TGCGCCAGCAGCTTGGTAGGGATTCGGGGAGATACGCAGTATTTT. Protein: CASSLVGIRGDTQYF.

The chain recombines TRBV9 with TRBJ2-7; the match to TRBD2 covers 12 bases. Trimming cost V 2 bases and J 6 bases; bases outside gene matches: 9. The CDR3 consists of 16 residues. CDR1 SGDLS and CDR2 YYNGEE come from the germline V gene. DNA of the CDR3: TGTGCCAGCAGCGTCGGACTAGCGGGAAAGGAAGGCGAGCAGTACTTC. Its protein product is CASSVGLAGKEGEQYF.